This T cell receptor beta chain was profiled in a study of T cell responses to AZD1222 COVID-19 vaccine. This table comes from immunoSEQ multiplex PCR, and its TCRdb copy is limited to in-frame clones, with some not included. Seen here are about 150,000 clones, 90% to 95% observed once, and the top ten hold more than 8.5%. Study-wide results and caveats: Mostly white British, mostly female donors; authors suggested clonal diversity may be underestimated.

Between the trimmed V and J ends, which lost 0 bases and 2 bases, there was a span of 11 bases. CDR3 length: 17 residues. The germline V gene encodes CDR1 KGHSH and CDR2 LQKENI. Turning to this clone: Its cognate antigen is unknown.

This specimen was peripheral blood, taken on day 0 of AZD1222 vaccination. This chain connects TRBV18 to TRBJ2-6; tentative D call: TRBD1 (5 bases). This TCR came from an adult in good health. CDR3 loop: CASSPPGELTGANVLTF. CDR3 coding DNA: TGTGCCAGCTCACCACCAGGGGAATTAACTGGGGCCAACGTCCTGACTTTC.